This record covers a single TCR beta chain. Its specificity is not known. The data originate from a study of T cell responses to AZD1222 COVID-19 vaccine. Notes on the study in general: Repertoires were collected only later (after the peak T cell response had occurred). Donors were mostly white British, more females; clonal diversity possibly underestimated. Regions 160-218 and 743-854 dominated among vaccine-associated CD4 TCRs spanning spike. Two AZD1222 doses significantly raised spike-specific TCR breadth and depth over controls.

V lost 3 bases, J lost 2 bases, and 8 bases lay in between. The CDR3 has 14 residues. Per germline, CDR1 SNHLY and CDR2 FYNNEI. Only in-frame clones appear in the TCRdb table, and some are missing; sequencing was by immunoSEQ multiplex PCR. Among around 100,000 clones listed, 80% to 95% were seen once. The TCR comes from an adult in good health. This sequence joins TRBV2 and TRBJ1-5; D is unresolved. Sequenced material: peripheral blood, taken on day 0 of AZD1222 vaccination. The CDR3 coding sequence is TGTGCCAGCAGTGAGGAGGGTCGCAATCAGCCCCAGCATTTT. Amino acid sequence: CASSEEGRNQPQHF.